This TCR beta chain was documented in a study of OX40 agonist ivuxolimab in advanced cancers. TCRdb's copy holds only in-frame clones and misses some; the assay was immunoSEQ multiplex PCR. Altogether tens of thousands of clones are present, more than 75% being singletons, with the ten largest covering 0.45% to 0.6%. A word on this clone: One end of the junction does not line up with germline, which may come from a read error.

The starting material was CD4+ or CD8+ T cells sorted from blood, obtained in a trial of the OX40 agonist ivuxolimab. The TCR comes from an adult with an advanced solid tumor such as melanoma, head and neck, liver or kidney cancer.

CDR3 amino acids: CASSQQSTGPPVF. The CDR3 DNA follows: TGTGCCAGCAGCCAACAATCGACAGGGCCGCCGGTCTTC. The rearrangement joins TRBV11-1 to TRBJ2-7, with TRBD1 matching over 7 bases. Germline V lookup: CDR1 SGHAT, CDR2 FQDESV (reference sequence). The CDR3 has 13 residues.